This T cell receptor beta chain stems from a study of blood T cell repertoires in COVID-19. The overall study: The United States, Italy and Spain were the sources of the acute and convalescent COVID-19 samples. From T cells, B-cell-depleted T cells, or PBMCs came the material, which was cDNA or gDNA.

Those who participated ranged in age from about 18 to 89 years and resided in 20 to 25 US areas. Clones were sequenced by immunoSEQ multiplex PCR, and TCRdb holds only the in-frame ones, with some missing. This sample has 300,000 to 500,000 clones, with approximately 88% found just once. V shed 8 bases, J shed 7 bases, and the junction held 9 bases outside the gene matches. The CDR3 has 13 residues. This TCR was sampled from a woman aged 25 to 39 with acute COVID-19. The material sequenced was PBMCs or T cells enriched from blood (not recorded which). This chain connects TRBV5-3 to TRBJ1-5; 7 positions agree with TRBD1. TRBV5-3 is treated as an ORF (open reading frame) with a function not yet certain. The CDR3 bases are TGTGCCAGGGGACAGCCCGTGGACCAGCCCCAGCATTTT. Translated, it gives CARGQPVDQPQHF.